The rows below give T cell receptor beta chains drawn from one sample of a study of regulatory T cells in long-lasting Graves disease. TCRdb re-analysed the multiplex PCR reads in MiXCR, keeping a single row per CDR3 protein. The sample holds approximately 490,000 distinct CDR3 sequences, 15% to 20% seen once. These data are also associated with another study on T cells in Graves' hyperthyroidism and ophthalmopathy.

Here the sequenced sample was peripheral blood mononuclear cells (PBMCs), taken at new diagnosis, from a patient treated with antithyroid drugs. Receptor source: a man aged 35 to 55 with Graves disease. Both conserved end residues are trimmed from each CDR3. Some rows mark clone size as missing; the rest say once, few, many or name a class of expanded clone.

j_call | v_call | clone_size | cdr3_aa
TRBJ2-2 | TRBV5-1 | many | ASSFKGGDTGELF
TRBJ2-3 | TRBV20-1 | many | SARDPTSGGSTDTQY
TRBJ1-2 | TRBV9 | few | ASSPGGRSYGYT
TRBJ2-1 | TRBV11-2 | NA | ASSSETSGSIDEQF
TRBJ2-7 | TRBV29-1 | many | SVDQLTGAYEQY
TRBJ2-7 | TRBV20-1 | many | SAIRRESYEQY
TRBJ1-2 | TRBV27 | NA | ASSLGPGAYGYT
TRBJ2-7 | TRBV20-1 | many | SARASGSYEQY
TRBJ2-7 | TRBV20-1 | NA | RATSGYEQY
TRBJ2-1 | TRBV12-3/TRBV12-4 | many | ASNPISGNEQF
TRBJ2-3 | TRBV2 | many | ASPPGRDTQY
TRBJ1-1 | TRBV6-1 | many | ASTRTEAF
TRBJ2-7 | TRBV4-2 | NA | ASSRAGEAYEQY
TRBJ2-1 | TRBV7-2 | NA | ASSLVANGYNEQF
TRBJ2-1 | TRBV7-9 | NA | ASGSRPGQGGWNEQF
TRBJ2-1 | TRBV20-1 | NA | SARVTPGLAGYNEQF
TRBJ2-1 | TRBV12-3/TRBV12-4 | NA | ASIRTSAYNEQF
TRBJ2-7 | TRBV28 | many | ASREGQGRTYEQY
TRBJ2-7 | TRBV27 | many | ASSNRAGSSSYEQY
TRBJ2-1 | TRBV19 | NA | ASSIYGTSGLYNEQF
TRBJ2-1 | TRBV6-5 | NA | ASSSGTDNNEQF
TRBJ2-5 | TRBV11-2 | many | ASTLEGGPRGTQY
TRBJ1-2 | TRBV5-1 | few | ASSLDPANYGYT
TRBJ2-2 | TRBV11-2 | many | ASSLDRPGELF
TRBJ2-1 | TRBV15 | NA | ATSRLAGSSYNEQF
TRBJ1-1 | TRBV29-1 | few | SVGKRTGGNTEAF
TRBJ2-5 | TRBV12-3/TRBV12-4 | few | ASSPLLSWGTSGETQY